This TCR beta chain stems from a study of T-cell reconstitution after alpha-beta-depleted transplantation in children. The study, taken as a whole, reports: Reportedly, alpha-beta T cells present about two months post-transplant originated from several hundred expanded clones of graft origin. The authors attributed T-cell counts and diversity one year after transplant mostly to newly produced T cells. Recipient T cells and thymic progenitors that survived were the source of the high TCRbeta diversity seen at day 60 in some patients.

In its sample, this clonotype was seen a few times. What it binds is not known. Preparation of the TCRbeta library used unique molecular identifiers. MiXCR, run by TCRdb on the PCR reads, gives a single entry per CDR3 protein. The table shows around 440,000 distinct CDR3 sequences, with 15% to 20% occurring only once. The V gene's germline CDR1 is SGHTA and CDR2 FQGNSA. V gave up 5 bases and J gave up 2 bases; unmatched junction bases: 3. CDR3 length equals 14 residues. The rearrangement links TRBV7-2 to TRBJ2-7, with 10 bases lining up with TRBD2. The sample consisted of PBMCs, mostly from graft donor cells, taken 360 days after TCRalphabeta/CD19-depleted stem cell transplant. The source of this sequence is a boy under two years old who had a stem cell transplant for Wiskott-Aldrich syndrome, so the T cells may come from the graft donor. CDR3 DNA sequence: TGTGCCAGCAGCCCGGGACTAGCGACCTACGAGCAGTACTTC. It encodes CASSPGLATYEQYF.